This TCR beta chain was documented in a study of blood T cell repertoires in COVID-19. As for the study in general: Whether acute or convalescent, the COVID-19 samples came from the United States, Italy and Spain.

Participant reports of clinical history set cohort assignment. Trimming shortened V by 0 bases and J by 8 bases, and 16 bases separated the two germline ends. CDR3 size: 15 residues. Per the germline V gene, CDR1 is KGHSH and CDR2 is LQKENI. How the authors handled the data: Estimates of nucleated cell counts were drawn from the amplification of reference gene primers. Sequencing was performed with immunoSEQ multiplex PCR; in TCRdb, only in-frame clones are kept and a portion is missing. V and J calls and clone size are as listed in that table; D and trimming were resolved from the DNA. The repertoire includes some 170,000 clones, more than 80% of them detected once, and roughly 6.2% sits in the top ten.

The source is a man aged 35 to 55 who had recovered from COVID-19. Input material: PBMCs or T cells enriched from blood (not recorded which). The V call is TRBV18, the J call TRBJ1-2, with D possibly being TRBD1 (5 bases). In nucleotides, the CDR3 is TGTGCCAGCTCACCACCGGGGCAGATCTCAGGCGGCTACACCTTC. Its protein is CASSPPGQISGGYTF.